This record covers a single TCR beta chain. Its cognate antigen is unknown. A multiplex PCR was run with 60 Vbeta primers and 13 Jbeta primers. Measured with immunoSEQ multiplex PCR; TCRdb has only the in-frame clones, and not every one. The sample yields 100,000 to 150,000 clones, less than 80% seen once. The sample comes from a study of cytomegalovirus exposure and HLA in healthy donors. Study-wide results and caveats: In all likelihood, a cluster of highly shared sequence variants was a sequencing artifact. In a later analysis, at a false discovery rate of 0.05, approximately 16,000 TCR beta sequences were associated with HLA alleles. Beyond CMV serostatus, there was no information to go on about immune exposure.

Unrecorded immune exposure was likely among donors, who were nominally healthy when sampled. The germline gives CDR1 SEHNR, CDR2 FQNEAQ (reference sequence). Germline trimming cut 1 base from V and 0 bases from J; bases unmatched to any gene: 2. There are 17 residues in the CDR3. The source is a man aged 40-49 years in good health and CMV-seropositive. The specimen sequenced was PBMCs. V usage is TRBV7-9 and J usage is TRBJ1-6; 8 bases map to TRBD1. CDR3 in amino acids: CASSLGQGSSYNSPLHF. The CDR3 DNA sequence: TGTGCCAGCAGCTTAGGACAGGGGAGCTCCTATAATTCACCCCTCCACTTT.